Each of the 22 T cell receptor beta chains below was sequenced from the same sample in a study of blood T cells in healthy people across ages. With a J-beta primer mix and a sample-barcoded 5' primer, a second PCR ran 7 to 11 cycles. TCRdb analysed the 5' RACE reads with MiXCR anew, one entry per CDR3 protein. This table holds roughly 1.5 million distinct CDR3 sequences, about 45% found once. The sequenced material came from blood. The receptors originated from a woman aged 18-29 years in good health.

This chain links TRBV10-3 with TRBJ2-4; possibly TRBD1 or TRBD2 for D (5 bases each). CDR1 and CDR2 from the germline V gene are ENHRY and SYGVKD. V was shortened by 3 bases and J by 8 bases, with 14 bases between the two germline ends. The CDR3 length is 14 residues. CDR3 coding DNA: TGTGCCATCAGTGATCTGGGGGTCGAGGACATTCAGTACTTC. Its protein product is CAISDLGVEDIQYF.

The rearrangement links TRBV4-1 to TRBJ1-2, with D maybe TRBD1 (5 bases). Germline assignment: CDR1 MGHRA and CDR2 YSYEKL. This CDR3 contains 12 residues. Trimming took 4 bases from V and 7 from J, leaving 10 bases between them. As DNA, the CDR3 is TGCGCCAGCAGCCTTTCAGGGAGTGGCTACACCTTC. This translates into CASSLSGSGYTF.

This CDR3 is CASSRQGSDTEAFF. The CDR3 DNA is TGTGCCAGCTCGCGACAGGGATCAGACACTGAAGCTTTCTTT. The rearrangement links TRBV18 to TRBJ1-1; 7 nucleotides match TRBD1. V was pared by 6 bases and J by 3 bases, with 7 bases of the junction left unmatched. Per the germline V gene, CDR1 is KGHSH and CDR2 is LQKENI. This CDR3 has 14 amino acids.

This clonotype was picked up a small number of times. This chain joins TRBV7-9 and TRBJ2-1, with TRBD1 matching 7 bases. CDR1 is SEHNR and CDR2 is FQNEAQ in the germline V gene (reference sequence). V was pared by 6 bases and J by 5 bases, with 13 bases of the junction left unmatched. The CDR3 contains 16 residues. The DNA for the CDR3 is TGTGCCAGCAGTTTTTTACCGGGACAGTTAGACAATGAGCAGTTCTTC. Translating gives CASSFLPGQLDNEQFF.

The J gene is TRBJ2-1, the V gene TRBV20-1; D gene uncertain. Germline CDR1 reads DFQATT; CDR2 reads SNEGSKA (reference sequence). This CDR3 region has 15 residues. Deletions cut 0 bases from V and 7 bases from J, with 16 bases between. CDR3 coding DNA: TGCAGTGCTAGAGATAGAACTAAGGCCTCTAATGAGCAGTTCTTC. Amino acids: CSARDRTKASNEQFF.

This chain links TRBV3-1 with TRBJ2-5; a possible D gene is TRBD2 (6 bases). Germline V gene data show CDR1 as LGHDT and CDR2 as YNNKEL (reference sequence). Deletions cut 4 bases from V and 11 bases from J, with 29 bases between. The CDR3 is 17 residues long. The CDR3 DNA sequence: TGTGCCAGCAGCCCCCCCCCGGTAGCGGACATCACCGATGAGCAGTACTTC. Amino acids: CASSPPPVADITDEQYF.

V usage is TRBV27 and J usage is TRBJ2-2; 13 bases align to TRBD2. Germline lookup yields CDR1 MNHEY and CDR2 SMNVEV (reference sequence). This CDR3 has 17 residues. With V trimmed by 4 bases and J by 5 bases, 7 bases remained unmatched. In nucleotides, the CDR3 is TGTGCCAGCAGTTCGTGGACTAGCGGGAGAGGTACCGGGGAGCTGTTTTTT. Translating gives CASSSWTSGRGTGELFF.

This clonotype has only a few counts. V gene TRBV12-3 or TRBV12-4 combines with J gene TRBJ2-3, with TRBD2 identical over 10 bases. V trimming: 6 bases; J trimming: 3 bases; junction bases outside the gene matches: 3. This CDR3 has 14 amino acids. The CDR3 region has the DNA TGTGCCAGCAGAGGAGCGGGAGGGACAGATACGCAGTATTTT. Its translation is CASRGAGGTDTQYF.

This clonotype was seen a few times. V usage is TRBV28 and J usage is TRBJ2-3; D is unresolved. CDR1 and CDR2 from the germline V gene are MDHEN and SYDVKM. The CDR3 consists of 12 residues. V lost 6 bases and J lost 3, with 7 bases in between. The CDR3 reads CASRIETDTQYF. The DNA of the CDR3 is TGTGCCAGCAGAATAGAGACAGATACGCAGTATTTT. The full variable domain, with the rest looked up from reference TRBV28 and TRBJ2-3, is DVKVTQSSRYLVKRTGEKVFLECVQDMDHENMFWYRQDPGLGLRLIYFSYDVKMKEKGDIPEGYSVSREKKERFSLILESASTNQTSMYLCASRIETDTQYFGPGTRLTVL.

This clonotype was detected a few times. The chain combines TRBV12-3 or TRBV12-4 with TRBJ2-1, with D perhaps given as TRBD1 or TRBD2 (5 bases each). The CDR3 has 14 amino acids. V lost 2 bases and J lost 7, with 12 bases in between. The CDR3 here is CASSLSLGPNEQFF. The CDR3 region has the DNA TGTGCCAGCAGTTTAAGTTTGGGACCGAATGAGCAGTTCTTC.

This clonotype was recorded once. The V gene is TRBV12-3 or TRBV12-4, the J gene TRBJ2-7, with TRBD1 matching over 10 bases. The length of the CDR3 is 14 residues. The ends lost 4 bases at V and 4 bases at J; junction bases unmatched: 4. The CDR3 DNA is TGTGCCAGCAGTTGGAGACAGGGGGCGTACGAGCAGTACTTC. Encoded protein: CASSWRQGAYEQYF.

This clonotype was seen a handful of times. CDR3 nucleotide sequence: TGTGCCACCAGCACTAGCGCAGATACGCAGTATTTT. Translating it yields CATSTSADTQYF. V gene TRBV15 combines with J gene TRBJ2-3; D might be TRBD2 (6 bases). The V end was cut by 4 bases, the J end by 4 bases, with 6 bases between. Germline values: CDR1 LNHNV, CDR2 YYDKDF (reference sequence). The length of the CDR3 is 12 residues.

This clonotype was seen more than once but under ten times. An end of the junction does not agree with germline; a read error may underlie this. The rearrangement joins TRBV3-1 to TRBJ1-1; TRBD1 agrees at 11 bases. This CDR3 is built from 15 residues. CDR1 and CDR2 from the germline V gene are LGHDT and YNNKEL (reference sequence). CDR3 bases: TGTGCCAGCAGTCAAGGGACAGGGGGTAGGACTGAAGCTTTCTTT. It specifies CASSQGTGGRTEAFF.

The chain combines TRBV21-1 with TRBJ1-6. TRBV21-1 is a pseudogene. The CDR3 sequence is 17 residues long. The CDR3 nucleotides are TGTGCCAGCAGCAAAGACGACGGAATCCTTTCGGGTTCACCCCTCCACTTT. It yields the protein CASSKDDGILSGSPLHF.

The chain employs TRBV28 and TRBJ1-4; D is perhaps TRBD1 (5 bases). The V and J ends lost 4 bases and 5 bases respectively, with 17 bases between them. The germline V gene has CDR1 MDHEN and CDR2 SYDVKM. CDR3 size: 16 residues. The CDR3 region is CASSSPGRQSNEKLFF. CDR3 nucleotide sequence: TGTGCCAGCAGTTCGCCGGGGAGACAGTCGAATGAAAAACTGTTTTTT.

This clonotype was counted a few times. The rearrangement joins TRBV12-3 or TRBV12-4 to TRBJ2-5; possibly TRBD1 or TRBD2 for D (5 bases each). V lost 1 base and J 7 bases, leaving 25 bases between the germline ends. The CDR3 is 18 residues long. In DNA form, the CDR3 reads TGTGCCAGCAGTTTAGTGTCGTGGGGGTCCACTCGCGAAGCGACCCAGTACTTC. Translated: CASSLVSWGSTREATQYF.

This clonotype was detected once. The V gene is TRBV27, the J gene TRBJ2-5; D tentatively reads TRBD1 or TRBD2 (5 bases each). This CDR3 is 17 amino acids long. The germline gives CDR1 MNHEY, CDR2 SMNVEV (reference sequence). V lost 4 bases, J lost 0 bases, and 18 bases lay in between. The DNA for the CDR3 is TGTGCCAGCAGTTGGCCCCAGGGAGAGGGCAACCAAGAGACCCAGTACTTC. Protein: CASSWPQGEGNQETQYF.

The chain has TRBV20-1 and TRBJ2-1; 11 bases agree with TRBD1. Germline V gives CDR1 DFQATT, CDR2 SNEGSKA (reference sequence). Germline trimming cut 6 bases from V and 4 bases from J; bases unmatched to any gene: 8. The CDR3 has 15 amino acids. The DNA for the CDR3 is TGCAGTGCCTTTTACCGGGACAGGGGGTACAATGAGCAGTTCTTC. This sequence encodes CSAFYRDRGYNEQFF.

The sample holds a few counts of this clonotype. The chain carries TRBV27 and TRBJ2-5; perhaps D is TRBD1 or TRBD2 (5 bases each). This CDR3 is built from 11 residues. The V and J ends lost 7 bases and 11 bases respectively, with 14 bases between them. Germline-derived CDR1 and CDR2 are MNHEY and SMNVEV (reference sequence). The CDR3 nucleotides read TGTGCCAGCACCGCGTTGGGGGAGCAGTACTTC. The encoded protein is CASTALGEQYF.

V and J are TRBV7-9 and TRBJ2-1; TRBD1 aligns across 7 bases. The CDR3 spans 16 residues. J lost 2 bases, V lost 5 bases, and 9 bases had no gene match. Germline CDR1 is SEHNR and CDR2 is FQNEAQ (reference sequence). The CDR3 sequence is CASSTLDRAAYNEQFF. CDR3 in DNA: TGTGCCAGCAGCACCCTTGACAGGGCCGCCTACAATGAGCAGTTCTTC.

This clonotype was recorded a few times. The chain couples TRBV28 to TRBJ2-7; D is ambiguous. V was pared by 2 bases and J by 4 bases, with 9 bases between. The germline gives CDR1 MDHEN, CDR2 SYDVKM. The CDR3 loop spans 13 amino acids. The chain's CDR3 is CASSLMDPYEQYF. CDR3 nucleotide sequence: TGTGCCAGCAGTTTAATGGACCCTTACGAGCAGTACTTC.

The chain carries TRBV29-1 and TRBJ2-1, with 9 bases that match TRBD2. The CDR3 length is 14 residues. Looked up from germline, CDR1 is SQVTM and CDR2 is ANQGSEA. The CDR3 reads CSLRAGGSYNEQFF. In DNA form, the CDR3 reads TGCAGTCTCCGAGCGGGGGGCTCCTACAATGAGCAGTTCTTC.